One and the same sample provided the 14 T cell receptor beta chains below, sequenced in a study of shared clonotypes between healthy human individuals (dated by TCRdb to between 2020 and 2021). The method was the immunoSEQ multiplex PCR assay. TCRdb mirrors the immuneACCESS table, restricted to in-frame sequences. Some clones are absent from its copies; in checked studies, under half trace to an unresolved V gene, and the reason for the others is unknown. In all, the sample holds 650,000 to 750,000 clones, and 72% of those were seen once. The top ten clones comprise 1.5% to 2% of the sample. Sequenced input: memory CD4+ T cells sorted from blood. The cell subset or site label of this sample denotes: CD45RA-negative fraction. The receptors were gathered from a woman between 25 and 40 years old in good health.

The rearrangement links TRBV7-8 to TRBJ2-5; 10 positions agree with TRBD2. The CDR3 contains 16 residues. CDR1 and CDR2 (germline): SGHVS, FQNEAQ. V lost 5 bases, J lost 5 bases, and 11 bases stayed unmatched. As DNA, the CDR3 is TGTGCCAGCAGCCGGAGGACTAGCGGTATAGTGGAGACCCAGTACTTC. Protein product: CASSRRTSGIVETQYF.

The chain is built from TRBV5-1 and TRBJ1-4; perhaps TRBD1 as D (6 bases). Trimming stripped 4 bases from V and 10 bases from J, with 17 bases between. Germline loops: CDR1 SGHRS, CDR2 YFSETQ. CDR3 length equals 14 residues. DNA for the CDR3: TGCGCCAGCAGCCCACAGGGTTTCTTCGGAAAACTGTTTTTT. Its translation: CASSPQGFFGKLFF.

The chain uses TRBV7-9 and TRBJ2-7; 10 nucleotides line up with TRBD2. CDR1 is SEHNR and CDR2 is FQNEAQ in the germline V gene (reference sequence). Trimming cost V 3 bases and J 2 bases; bases outside gene matches: 1. The CDR3 totals 14 residues. The CDR3 sequence: CASSFLAGAYEQYF. The CDR3 DNA sequence: TGTGCCAGCAGCTTCCTAGCGGGAGCCTACGAGCAGTACTTC.

V is TRBV28 and J is TRBJ1-1; D is undetermined. Germline lookup yields CDR1 MDHEN and CDR2 SYDVKM. V lost 6 bases to trimming and J lost 4 bases, with 21 bases between them. The CDR3 is 16 amino acids. In DNA form, the CDR3 reads TGTGCCAGCAGACTACTGCACGGATGGGGAGGCACTGAAGCTTTCTTT. Translated, it gives CASRLLHGWGGTEAFF.

J is TRBJ2-3 and V is TRBV2; no definite D call. The germline V gene encodes CDR1 SNHLY and CDR2 FYNNEI. Trimming removed 2 bases at V and 5 bases at J, with 8 bases between. This CDR3 comprises 13 residues. CDR3 coding DNA: TGTGCCAGCAGTGAATCGACGATAGATACGCAGTATTTT. Protein sequence: CASSESTIDTQYF.

The chain joins TRBV18 to TRBJ2-4; D is undetermined. The germline V and J ends were trimmed by 2 bases and 3 bases, with 8 bases remaining between them. Germline assignment: CDR1 KGHSH and CDR2 LQKENI. The CDR3 is 14 amino acids. The CDR3 is CASSPTVLKNIQYF. As DNA, the CDR3 is TGTGCCAGCTCACCAACGGTTCTCAAAAACATTCAGTACTTC.

This chain uses TRBV10-2 with TRBJ1-2; tentative D call: TRBD1 (5 bases). This CDR3 is built from 13 residues. V was pared by 3 bases and J by 6 bases, with 11 bases between. Germline loops: CDR1 WSHSY, CDR2 SAAADI. CDR3 amino acids: CASSDRVRNGYTF. The CDR3 nucleotides are TGCGCCAGCAGTGACAGGGTTCGTAATGGCTACACCTTC.

This clone appeared a single time. The rearrangement uses TRBV10-2 and TRBJ2-1; D unresolved. This CDR3 is built from 13 residues. Germline V gene data show CDR1 as WSHSY and CDR2 as SAAADI. Trimming took 0 bases from V and 11 from J, leaving 11 bases between them. Here the CDR3 reads CASSESPGAKQFF. The CDR3 DNA reads as TGCGCCAGCAGTGAGTCGCCAGGTGCAAAGCAGTTCTTC.

This chain connects TRBV27 to TRBJ1-5; D uncertain. Germline loops: CDR1 MNHEY, CDR2 SMNVEV (reference sequence). Trimming shortened V by 7 bases and J by 9 bases, and 25 bases separated the two germline ends. The CDR3 contains 16 residues. The CDR3 loop is CASICYVGEEESPQHF. In DNA, the CDR3 is TGTGCCAGCATCTGCTACGTTGGGGAAGAGGAGTCGCCCCAGCATTTT.

The chain couples TRBV9 to TRBJ2-7; 7 bases are shared with TRBD1. The CDR3 consists of 15 residues. Germline CDR1 and CDR2: SGDLS and YYNGEE. Germline trimming cut 0 bases from V and 2 bases from J; bases unmatched to any gene: 5. CDR3: CASSVGADRAYEQYF. The DNA of the CDR3 is TGTGCCAGCAGCGTAGGGGCAGACAGGGCCTACGAGCAGTACTTC.

This chain links TRBV30 with TRBJ2-1, with 7 bases aligning to TRBD2. Losses at the gene ends were 2 bases for V and 9 bases for J; bases not matched to a gene: 1. Germline CDR1 reads GTSNPN; CDR2 reads SVGIG (reference sequence). The CDR3 spans 11 residues. CDR3 sequence reads: CAWSTGGEQFF. The CDR3 nucleotides are TGTGCCTGGAGTACGGGAGGTGAGCAGTTCTTC. The full variable domain, completed using reference TRBV30 and TRBJ2-1, is SQTIHQWPATLVQPVGSPLSLECTVEGTSNPNLYWYRQAAGRGLQLLFYSVGIGQISSEVPQNLSASRPQDRQFILSSKKLLLSDSGFYLCAWSTGGEQFFGPGTRLTVL.

V is TRBV5-1 and J is TRBJ2-1, with 7 nucleotides matching TRBD2. The germline gives CDR1 SGHRS, CDR2 YFSETQ. After removal of 7 bases from V and 12 bases from J, the junction contained 13 bases not matched to a gene. This CDR3 has 13 amino acids. The CDR3 spells CASAVGAGARQFF. DNA for the CDR3: TGCGCCAGCGCGGTCGGGGCGGGAGCTCGGCAGTTCTTC.

The J gene is TRBJ2-3, the V gene TRBV27; possible D gene TRBD1, 6 bases. The V gene lost 4 bases and the J gene lost 4 bases, with 9 bases spanning the gap. This CDR3 comprises 13 residues. Per germline, CDR1 MNHEY and CDR2 SMNVEV (reference sequence). The CDR3 bases are TGTGCCAGCAGTTCAGGGGATTCAGATACGCAGTATTTT. Its protein product is CASSSGDSDTQYF.

V is TRBV9 and J is TRBJ2-1; TRBD2 might be the D (5 bases). The CDR3 is 12 amino acids. The V gene's germline CDR1 is SGDLS and CDR2 YYNGEE. The V gene lost 3 bases and the J gene lost 10 bases, with 11 bases spanning the gap. This CDR3 is CASSANRGEQFF. The CDR3 nucleotides read TGTGCCAGCAGCGCGAACCGAGGGGAGCAGTTCTTC.